These T cell receptor beta chains were read from a single sample in a study of shared clonotypes between healthy human individuals. Method: immunoSEQ multiplex PCR; TCRdb's copy keeps in-frame clones and lacks some. The sample has 70,000 to 95,000 clones; 62% are singletons. The sequencing input was memory CD8+ T cells sorted from blood. The receptors were sampled from a man aged 25 to 40 in good health. CDR3s include the opening cysteine and the closing phenylalanine or tryptophan. The order of the fields is D gene, clone size, V gene, J gene, CDR3 DNA, CDR3 protein. A D gene is named only where the DNA matches it firmly. For some rows the clone size is stated as once, few or many, or as a class when expanded; others skip it.

-	-	TRBV6-1	TRBJ1-2	TGTGCCAGCAGTGAAGGAAGGGGACGGGCTAACTATGGCTACACCTTC	CASSEGRGRANYGYTF
TRBD1	-	TRBV5-1	TRBJ1-1	TGCGCCAGCAGCGAGGGACAGAGATTGAACACTGAAGCTTTCTTT	CASSEGQRLNTEAFF
TRBD2	many	TRBV4-1	TRBJ2-1	TGCGCCAGCAGCCAAGAGGGCGGCGGGGGCTACAATGAGCAGTTCTTC	CASSQEGGGGYNEQFF
TRBD1	few	TRBV25-1	TRBJ2-1	TGTGCCAGCAGTGAACCCGGGCAGGGGGTCTCCTACAATGAGCAGTTCTTC	CASSEPGQGVSYNEQFF
TRBD1	-	TRBV27	TRBJ1-1	TGTGCCAGCAGTTTAGGACAGGGGAACACTGAAGCTTTCTTT	CASSLGQGNTEAFF
TRBD1	-	TRBV18	TRBJ1-2	TGTGCCAGCACCGGGGACAGGGGGCGAATTGGCTACACCTTC	CASTGDRGRIGYTF
TRBD1	-	TRBV23-1	TRBJ2-7	TGCGCCAGCAGTCAATCGACAGGGGTTTTCGGCGAGCAGTACTTC	CASSQSTGVFGEQYF
TRBD1	-	TRBV2	TRBJ2-7	TGTGCCAGCAGCGCAGGGGGAATCCACGAGCAGTACTTC	CASSAGGIHEQYF
-	-	TRBV11-2	TRBJ2-7	TGTGCCAGCAGCGGGGACAACTACGAGCAGTACTTC	CASSGDNYEQYF
-	-	TRBV7-9	TRBJ1-1	TGTGCCAGCAGCTTAAACAGGGTATTAAGCGGCACTGAAGCTTTCTTT	CASSLNRVLSGTEAFF
TRBD1	-	TRBV5-6	TRBJ1-1	TGTGCCAGCAGCTGGGACAGGGATCCTGAAGCTTTCTTT	CASSWDRDPEAFF
-	-	TRBV25-1	TRBJ2-7	TGTGCCAGCAGCAGGGTCAACGAGCAGTACTTC	CASSRVNEQYF
TRBD1	-	TRBV27	TRBJ1-1	TGTGCCAGCAGTTCAAACACAGGGGTTGGTCCTGAAGCTTTCTTT	CASSSNTGVGPEAFF
-	once	TRBV7-2	TRBJ2-1	TGTGCCAGCAGCCGACGGTCGGCGGGGAGCTCCTACAATGAGCAGTTCTTC	CASSRRSAGSSYNEQFF
-	few	TRBV10-2	TRBJ2-7	TGCGCCAGCAGTGTACTACAGCCCTACGAGCAGTACTTC	CASSVLQPYEQYF
-	-	TRBV6-1	TRBJ2-1	TGTGCCAGCAGTAGCCCCCCGGTCCCCGGGAATGAGCAGTTCTTC	CASSSPPVPGNEQFF
-	-	TRBV11-2	TRBJ2-3	TGTGCCAGCAGATTGATGCAGGGGAGCACAGATACGCAGTATTTT	CASRLMQGSTDTQYF
-	-	TRBV5-4	TRBJ2-3	TGTGCCAGCAGCTTCGCTAGCGAGACGCAGTATTTT	CASSFASETQYF
-	-	TRBV5-4	TRBJ1-2	TGTGCCAGCAGCAAGACATCAGACTATGGCTACACCTTC	CASSKTSDYGYTF
-	-	TRBV15	TRBJ2-7	TGTGCCACCAGCAGAGATCTGTCCCACGAGCAGTACTTC	CATSRDLSHEQYF
-	-	TRBV4-3	TRBJ2-3	TGCGCCAGCAGCCAAGGAGACTCCACAGATACGCAGTATTTT	CASSQGDSTDTQYF
-	-	TRBV4-1	TRBJ2-7	TGCGCCAGCAGCCAGAGACTAGGTTCCGAGCAGTACTTC	CASSQRLGSEQYF
TRBD2	-	TRBV19	TRBJ2-5	TGTGCCAGTAGTCCGGCTCTAGCGGGAATGGGAGAGACCCAGTACTTC	CASSPALAGMGETQYF